This TCR beta chain derives from a study of breast tumors, draining lymph nodes, adjacent tissues. Study-wide results and caveats: Tumors had less TCR diversity than lymph nodes, more than nontumor tissue. Tumor T cell lymph node origin was a supported hypothesis, not proven. Tumor and nontumor repertoires were significantly more similar in luminal-like than in basal-like breast cancer.

As to this clonotype: The antigen remains undetermined.

MiXCR, applied by TCRdb to the multiplex PCR reads, yields one record per CDR3 protein. The table has some 170,000 distinct CDR3 sequences, approximately 33% seen once. Germline V gene lookup returns CDR1 DFQATT and CDR2 SNEGSKA (reference sequence). This CDR3 region has 18 residues. V gave up 0 bases and J gave up 2 bases, with 17 bases separating them. Axillary draining lymph nodes of breast cancer patients supplied the node samples. Sequenced input: axillary lymph node tissue. The sequence derives from a female donor with breast cancer. Some clones in this sample may be carry-over from other donors' samples. This rearrangement joins TRBV20-1 to TRBJ1-6; D remains ambiguous. Here the CDR3 reads CSARDYNDPLTYNSPLHF. The CDR3 bases are TGCAGTGCTAGAGATTATAACGACCCCCTAACCTATAATTCACCCCTCCACTTT.